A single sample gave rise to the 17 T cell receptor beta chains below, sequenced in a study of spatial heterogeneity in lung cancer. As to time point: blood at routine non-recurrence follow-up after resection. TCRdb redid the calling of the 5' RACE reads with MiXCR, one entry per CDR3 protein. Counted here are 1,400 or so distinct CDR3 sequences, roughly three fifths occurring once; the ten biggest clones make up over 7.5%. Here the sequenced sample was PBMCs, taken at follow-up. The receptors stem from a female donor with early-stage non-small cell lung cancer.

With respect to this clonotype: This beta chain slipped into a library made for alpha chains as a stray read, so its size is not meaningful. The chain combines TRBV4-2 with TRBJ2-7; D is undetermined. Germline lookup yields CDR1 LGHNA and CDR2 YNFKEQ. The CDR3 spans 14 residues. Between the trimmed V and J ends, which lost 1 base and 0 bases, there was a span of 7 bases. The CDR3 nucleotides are TGTGCCAGCAGCCAAGTATGGAGCTCCTACGAGCAGTACTTC. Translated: CASSQVWSSYEQYF.

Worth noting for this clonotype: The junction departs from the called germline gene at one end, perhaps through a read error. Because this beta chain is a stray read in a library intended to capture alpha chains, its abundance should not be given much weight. The CDR3: CASSEGRGHTGEPFF. The CDR3 nucleotides are TGTGCCAGCAGTGAAGGCAGGGGTCACACCGGGGAGCCGTTTTTT. The chain couples TRBV2 to TRBJ2-2; D might be TRBD1 (6 bases). The CDR3 is 15 residues long. Germline CDR1 and CDR2: SNHLY and FYNNEI.

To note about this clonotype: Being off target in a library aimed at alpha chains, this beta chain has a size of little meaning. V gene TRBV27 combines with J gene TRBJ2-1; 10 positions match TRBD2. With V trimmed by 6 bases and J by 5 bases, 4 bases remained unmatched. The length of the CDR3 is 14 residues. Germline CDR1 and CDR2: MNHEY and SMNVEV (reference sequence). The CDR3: CASRLAGAHNEQFF. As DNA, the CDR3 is TGTGCCAGCAGGCTAGCGGGAGCCCACAATGAGCAGTTCTTC.

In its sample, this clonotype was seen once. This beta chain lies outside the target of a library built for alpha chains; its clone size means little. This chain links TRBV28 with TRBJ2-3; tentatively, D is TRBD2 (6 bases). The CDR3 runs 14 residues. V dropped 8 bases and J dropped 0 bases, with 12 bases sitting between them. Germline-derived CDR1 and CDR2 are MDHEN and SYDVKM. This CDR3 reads CASSLEGSTDTQYF. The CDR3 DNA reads TGTGCCAGCTCCTTGGAGGGGAGCACAGATACGCAGTATTTT.

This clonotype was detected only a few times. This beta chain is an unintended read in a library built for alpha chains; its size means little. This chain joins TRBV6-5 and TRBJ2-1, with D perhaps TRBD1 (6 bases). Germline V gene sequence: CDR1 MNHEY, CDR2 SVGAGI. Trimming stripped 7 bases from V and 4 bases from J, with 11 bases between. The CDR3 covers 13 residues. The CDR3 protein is CASMGAPYNEQFF. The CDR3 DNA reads TGTGCCAGCATGGGGGCGCCATACAATGAGCAGTTCTTC.

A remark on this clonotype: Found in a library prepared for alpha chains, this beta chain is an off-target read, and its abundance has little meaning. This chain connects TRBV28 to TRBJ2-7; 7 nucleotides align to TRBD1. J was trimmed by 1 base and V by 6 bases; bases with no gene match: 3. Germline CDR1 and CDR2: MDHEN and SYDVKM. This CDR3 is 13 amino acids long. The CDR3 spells CASSPGQSYEQYF. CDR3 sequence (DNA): TGTGCCAGCAGCCCGGGACAGTCCTACGAGCAGTACTTC.

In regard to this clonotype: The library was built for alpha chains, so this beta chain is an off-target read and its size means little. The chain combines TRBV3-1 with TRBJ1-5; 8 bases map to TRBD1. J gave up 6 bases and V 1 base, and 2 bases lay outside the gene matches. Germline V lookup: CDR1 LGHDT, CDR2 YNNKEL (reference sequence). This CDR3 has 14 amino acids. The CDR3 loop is CASSQAGGVQPQHF. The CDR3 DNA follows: TGTGCCAGCAGCCAAGCAGGGGGCGTTCAGCCCCAGCATTTT.

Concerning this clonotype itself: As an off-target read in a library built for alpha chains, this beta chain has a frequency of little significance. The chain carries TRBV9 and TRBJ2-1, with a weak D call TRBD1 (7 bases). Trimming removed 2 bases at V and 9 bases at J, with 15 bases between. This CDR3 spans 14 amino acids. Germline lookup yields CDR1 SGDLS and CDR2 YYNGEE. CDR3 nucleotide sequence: TGTGCCAGCAGCGTCCAGACCCAGGGGGGTGAGCAGTTCTTC. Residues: CASSVQTQGGEQFF.

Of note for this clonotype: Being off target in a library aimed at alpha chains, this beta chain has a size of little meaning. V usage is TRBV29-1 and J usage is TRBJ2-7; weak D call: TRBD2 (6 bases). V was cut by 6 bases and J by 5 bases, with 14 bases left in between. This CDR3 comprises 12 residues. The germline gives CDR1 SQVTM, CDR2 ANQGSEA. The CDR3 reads CSVVSGVDEQYF. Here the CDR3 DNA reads TGCAGCGTGGTCTCGGGAGTCGACGAGCAGTACTTC.

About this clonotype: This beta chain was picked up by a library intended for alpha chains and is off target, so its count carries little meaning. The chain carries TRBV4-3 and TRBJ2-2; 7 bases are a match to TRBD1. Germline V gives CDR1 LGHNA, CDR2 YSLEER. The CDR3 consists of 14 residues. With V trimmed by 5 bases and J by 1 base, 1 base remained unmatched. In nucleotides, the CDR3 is TGCGCCAGCAGCGGACAGGAGAACACCGGGGAGCTGTTTTTT. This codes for CASSGQENTGELFF.

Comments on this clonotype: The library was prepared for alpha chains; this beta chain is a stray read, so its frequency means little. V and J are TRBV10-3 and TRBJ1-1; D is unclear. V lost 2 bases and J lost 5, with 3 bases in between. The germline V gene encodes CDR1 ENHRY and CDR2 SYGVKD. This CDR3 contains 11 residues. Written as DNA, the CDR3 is TGTGCCATCAGTGAGCGGACTGAAGCTTTCTTT. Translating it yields CAISERTEAFF.

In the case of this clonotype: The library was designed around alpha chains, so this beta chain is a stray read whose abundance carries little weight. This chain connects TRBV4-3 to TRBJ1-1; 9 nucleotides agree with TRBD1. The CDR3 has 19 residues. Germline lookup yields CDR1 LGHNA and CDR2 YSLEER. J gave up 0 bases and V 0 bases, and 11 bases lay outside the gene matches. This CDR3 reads CASSQEGGPGTGLNTEAFF. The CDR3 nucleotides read TGCGCCAGCAGCCAAGAGGGGGGTCCCGGGACAGGGTTGAACACTGAAGCTTTCTTT.

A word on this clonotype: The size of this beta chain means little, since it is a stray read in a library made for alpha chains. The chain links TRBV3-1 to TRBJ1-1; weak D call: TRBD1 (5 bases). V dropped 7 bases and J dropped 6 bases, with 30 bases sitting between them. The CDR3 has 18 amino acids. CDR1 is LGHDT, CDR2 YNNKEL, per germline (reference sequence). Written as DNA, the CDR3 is TGTGCCAGCACCCCCGGGTTCTTGACGGGGGTTGGGATGCCTGAAGCTTTCTTT. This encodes CASTPGFLTGVGMPEAFF.

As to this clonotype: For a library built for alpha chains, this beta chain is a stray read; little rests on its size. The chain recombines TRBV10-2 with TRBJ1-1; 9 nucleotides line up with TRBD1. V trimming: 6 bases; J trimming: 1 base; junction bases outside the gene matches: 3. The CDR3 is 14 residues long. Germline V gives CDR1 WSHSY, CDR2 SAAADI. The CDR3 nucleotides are TGCGCCAGCAGCCAGGGACAGGGGAACACTGAAGCTTTCTTT. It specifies CASSQGQGNTEAFF.

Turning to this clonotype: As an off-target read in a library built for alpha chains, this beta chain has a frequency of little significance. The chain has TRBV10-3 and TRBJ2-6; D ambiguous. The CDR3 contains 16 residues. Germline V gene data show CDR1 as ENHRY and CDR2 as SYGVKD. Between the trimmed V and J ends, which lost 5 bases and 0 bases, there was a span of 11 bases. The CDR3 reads CAISLTSSSGANVLTF. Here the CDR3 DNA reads TGTGCCATCAGTCTGACTTCCAGCTCTGGGGCCAACGTCCTGACTTTC.

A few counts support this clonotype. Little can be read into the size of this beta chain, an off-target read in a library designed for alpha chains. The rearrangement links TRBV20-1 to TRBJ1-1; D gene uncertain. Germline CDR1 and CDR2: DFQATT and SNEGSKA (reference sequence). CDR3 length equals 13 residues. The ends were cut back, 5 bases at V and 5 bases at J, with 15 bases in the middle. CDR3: CSAPASARTEAFF. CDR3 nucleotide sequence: TGCAGTGCTCCCGCCTCCGCGAGGACTGAAGCTTTCTTT.

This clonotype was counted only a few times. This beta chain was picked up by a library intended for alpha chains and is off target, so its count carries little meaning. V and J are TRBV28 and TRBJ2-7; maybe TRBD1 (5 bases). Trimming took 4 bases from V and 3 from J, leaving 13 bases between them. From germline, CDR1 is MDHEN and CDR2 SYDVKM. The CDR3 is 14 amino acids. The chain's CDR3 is CASSSPQAYYEQYF. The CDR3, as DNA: TGTGCCAGCAGTTCTCCACAGGCCTACTACGAGCAGTACTTC.